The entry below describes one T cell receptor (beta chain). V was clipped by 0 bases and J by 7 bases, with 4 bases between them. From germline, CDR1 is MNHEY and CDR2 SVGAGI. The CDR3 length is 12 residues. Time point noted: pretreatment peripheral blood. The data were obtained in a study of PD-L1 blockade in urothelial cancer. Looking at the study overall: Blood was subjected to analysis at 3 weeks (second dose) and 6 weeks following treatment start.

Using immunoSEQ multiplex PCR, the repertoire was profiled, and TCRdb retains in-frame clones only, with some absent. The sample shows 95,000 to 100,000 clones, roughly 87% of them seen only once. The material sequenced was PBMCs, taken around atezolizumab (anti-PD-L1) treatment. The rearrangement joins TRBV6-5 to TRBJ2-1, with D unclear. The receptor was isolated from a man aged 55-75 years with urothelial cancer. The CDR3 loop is CASSYSRNEQFF. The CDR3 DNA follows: TGTGCCAGCAGTTACTCCCGTAATGAGCAGTTCTTC.